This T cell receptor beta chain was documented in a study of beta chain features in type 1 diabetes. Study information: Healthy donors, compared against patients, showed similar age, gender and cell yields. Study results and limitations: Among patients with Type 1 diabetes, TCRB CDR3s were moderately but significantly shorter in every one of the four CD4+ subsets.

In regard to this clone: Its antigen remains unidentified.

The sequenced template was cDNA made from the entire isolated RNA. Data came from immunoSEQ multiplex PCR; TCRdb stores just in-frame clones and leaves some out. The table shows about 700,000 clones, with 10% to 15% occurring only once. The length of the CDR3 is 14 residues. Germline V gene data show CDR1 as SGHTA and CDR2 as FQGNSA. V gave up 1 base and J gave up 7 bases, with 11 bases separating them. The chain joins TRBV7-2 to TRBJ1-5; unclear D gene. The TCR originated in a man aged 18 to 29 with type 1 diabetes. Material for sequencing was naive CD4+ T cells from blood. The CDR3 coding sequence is TGTGCCAGCAGCTTAGGACCCGTGCGGCAGCCCCAGCATTTT. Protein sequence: CASSLGPVRQPQHF.